This T cell receptor (beta chain) was captured by sequencing in a study of control samples from healthy donors and cancer patients. Germline V gives CDR1 SNHLY, CDR2 FYNNEI. CDR3 length: 17 residues. V trimming: 5 bases; J trimming: 4 bases; junction bases outside the gene matches: 13. Data came from immunoSEQ multiplex PCR; TCRdb stores just in-frame clones and leaves some out. The table lists 90,000 to 100,000 clones, about nine tenths of them singletons. The V and J genes are TRBV2 and TRBJ2-5, with TRBD2 matching over 10 bases. Material: blood. The receptor was isolated from a woman between 70 and 85 years old in good health. The CDR3, as DNA: TGTGCCAGCAGTCCTCCGGGGCTAGCGGGAGTCTCAGAGACCCAGTACTTC. This gives the protein CASSPPGLAGVSETQYF.